The T cell receptor (beta chain) described here comes from a study of cytomegalovirus exposure and HLA in healthy donors. Whole-study findings and limits: Rarity characterized most TCR sequences, yet some public TCRs appeared in many donors. Cytomegalovirus status, reportedly, was diagnosed with high specificity and sensitivity by the classifier. In vitro experiments confirmed that a few CMV-associated chains were specific for CMV antigens. The study labeled about 160 TCR beta chains cytomegalovirus-associated.

Assay used: immunoSEQ multiplex PCR; TCRdb lists only in-frame clones, some missing. This table holds 100,000 to 150,000 clones, 85% to 90% found once. This clone has a single count. The antigen remains unidentified. V dropped 0 bases and J dropped 1 base, with 7 bases sitting between them. The CDR3 length is 14 residues. Germline assignment: CDR1 SGHKS and CDR2 YYEKEE (reference sequence). Sequenced: PBMCs. The origin of this receptor is a woman between 18 and 30 years old in good health and CMV-seronegative. The chain is built from TRBV5-5 and TRBJ1-1; D remains ambiguous. The CDR3 region is CASSLDPGNTEAFF. Written as DNA, the CDR3 is TGTGCCAGCAGCTTGGATCCGGGGAACACTGAAGCTTTCTTT.